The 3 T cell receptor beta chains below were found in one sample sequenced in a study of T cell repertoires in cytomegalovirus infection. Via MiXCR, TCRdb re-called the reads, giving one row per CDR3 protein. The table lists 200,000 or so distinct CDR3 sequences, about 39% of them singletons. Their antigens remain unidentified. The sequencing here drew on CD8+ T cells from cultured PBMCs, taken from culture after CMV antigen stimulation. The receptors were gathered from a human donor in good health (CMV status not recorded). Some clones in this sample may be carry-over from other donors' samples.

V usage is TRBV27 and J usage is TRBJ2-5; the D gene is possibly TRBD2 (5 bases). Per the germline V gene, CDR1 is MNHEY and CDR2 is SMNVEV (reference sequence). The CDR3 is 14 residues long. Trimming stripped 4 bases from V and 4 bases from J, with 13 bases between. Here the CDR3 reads CASSSSGRGETQYF. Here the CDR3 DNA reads TGTGCCAGCAGTTCCTCTGGGAGAGGAGAGACCCAGTACTTC.

CDR3 bases: TGTGCCAGCAATACAGGTTATAGCAATCAGCCCCAGCATTTT. Translating gives CASNTGYSNQPQHF. This sequence joins TRBV12-3 or TRBV12-4 and TRBJ1-5; D perhaps matches TRBD1 (5 bases). Deletions cut 7 bases from V and 0 bases from J, with 10 bases between. The CDR3 is 14 amino acids.

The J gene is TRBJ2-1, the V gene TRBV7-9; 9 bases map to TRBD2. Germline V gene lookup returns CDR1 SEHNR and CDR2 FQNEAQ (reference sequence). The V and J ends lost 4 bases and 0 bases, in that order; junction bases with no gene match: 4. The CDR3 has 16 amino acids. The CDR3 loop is CASSSISGSSYNEQFF. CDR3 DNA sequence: TGTGCCAGCAGCTCGATTAGCGGGAGCTCCTACAATGAGCAGTTCTTC. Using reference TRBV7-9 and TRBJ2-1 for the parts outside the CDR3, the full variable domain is DTGVSQNPRHKITKRGQNVTFRCDPISEHNRLYWYRQTLGQGPEFLTYFQNEAQLEKSRLLSDRFSAERPKGSFSTLEIQRTEQGDSAMYLCASSSISGSSYNEQFFGPGTRLTVL.